These 31 T cell receptor beta chains share one sample of origin, sequenced in a study of blood T cell repertoires in COVID-19. This table comes from immunoSEQ multiplex PCR, and its TCRdb copy is limited to in-frame clones, with some not included. The sample holds approximately 160,000 clones, around 84% seen once. Sequenced sample: PBMCs or T cells enriched from blood (not recorded which). The receptors here all came from a woman between 45 and 65 years old who had recovered from COVID-19.

The chain uses TRBV4-3 and TRBJ1-1, with a weak D call TRBD1 (6 bases). This CDR3 is 15 amino acids long. The V gene's germline CDR1 is LGHNA and CDR2 YSLEER. Trimming pared 2 bases from V and 6 bases from J, leaving 16 bases between. For the CDR3, the DNA is TGCGCCAGCAGCCAAAGGGTGTCAGGGGAATCTGAAGCTTTCTTT. Translated: CASSQRVSGESEAFF.

V is TRBV5-1 and J is TRBJ1-2; D is unresolved. The CDR3 is 13 residues long. The V end lost 0 bases, the J end lost 4 bases, and 7 bases lay between the germline ends. Germline CDR1 SGHRS, CDR2 YFSETQ. The CDR3 is CASSLDTAYGYTF. The CDR3 nucleotides read TGCGCCAGCAGCTTGGATACAGCCTATGGCTACACCTTC.

This clone was counted once. The chain employs TRBV3-1 (or the pseudogene TRBV3-2) and TRBJ2-7, with D perhaps TRBD2 (6 bases). Trimming removed 1 base from V and 0 bases from J, with 13 bases in between. The CDR3 covers 16 residues. CDR1 and CDR2 from the germline V gene are LGHDT and YNNKEL (reference sequence). CDR3 sequence reads: CASSQVGRGSSYEQYF. In DNA, the CDR3 is TGTGCCAGCAGCCAAGTAGGCCGGGGGAGCTCCTACGAGCAGTACTTC.

The chain uses TRBV5-4 and TRBJ2-3; 13 nucleotides match TRBD2. V gave up 4 bases and J gave up 4 bases; unmatched junction bases: 6. This CDR3 has 16 amino acids. Germline values: CDR1 SGHNT, CDR2 YYREEE (reference sequence). The CDR3 DNA is TGTGCCAGCAGCGGTACTAGCGGGAGGGTCTCAGATACGCAGTATTTT. Amino acids: CASSGTSGRVSDTQYF.

The V and J genes are TRBV6-5 and TRBJ2-1; 7 bases match TRBD2. CDR1 and CDR2 (germline): MNHEY, SVGAGI. The CDR3 totals 15 residues. V shed 5 bases, J shed 1 base, and the junction held 5 bases outside the gene matches. The chain's CDR3 is CASSPLAYSYNEQFF. CDR3 bases: TGTGCCAGCAGTCCACTAGCGTATTCCTACAATGAGCAGTTCTTC.

The chain joins TRBV4-2 to TRBJ2-3, with 7 bases fitting TRBD2. From germline, CDR1 is LGHNA and CDR2 YNFKEQ. The trim removed 0 bases at V and 0 bases at J, leaving 6 bases unmatched. This CDR3 is 17 amino acids long. CDR3 sequence (DNA): TGTGCCAGCAGCCAAGAATGGTCGGGGGGTAGCACAGATACGCAGTATTTT. Protein: CASSQEWSGGSTDTQYF.

The V and J genes are TRBV19 and TRBJ1-3; 9 bases line up with TRBD1. The CDR3 is made up of 15 amino acids. Germline V gives CDR1 LNHDA, CDR2 SQIVND (reference sequence). The trim removed 5 bases at V and 3 bases at J, leaving 5 bases unmatched. The CDR3 region has the DNA TGTGCCAGTAGTCCCGGGACAGGGTTTGGAAACACCATATATTTT. It translates to CASSPGTGFGNTIYF.

This chain connects TRBV12-3 or TRBV12-4 to TRBJ2-1; D not resolved. The CDR3 is 12 amino acids. Trimming took 3 bases from V and 9 from J, leaving 9 bases between them. The DNA of the CDR3 is TGTGCCAGCAGTTTCGTCAGTCCTGAGCAGTTCTTC. It yields the protein CASSFVSPEQFF.

This rearrangement joins TRBV24-1 to TRBJ1-3, with 8 bases fitting TRBD1. Trimming cost V 4 bases and J 7 bases; bases outside gene matches: 8. The CDR3 is 15 amino acids. Germline lookup yields CDR1 KGHDR and CDR2 SFDVKD. The CDR3 is CATSDPTGGLNTIYF. The CDR3 region has the DNA TGTGCCACCAGTGACCCTACAGGGGGTTTGAACACCATATATTTT.

This sequence joins TRBV6-1 and TRBJ1-3; D is uncertain. V was cut by 0 bases and J by 4 bases, with 13 bases left in between. Germline CDR1 MNHNS, CDR2 SASEGT. CDR3 length: 16 amino acids. DNA of the CDR3: TGTGCCAGCAGTGAAGCGTCAGACTTGCGAGGAAACACCATATATTTT. It yields the protein CASSEASDLRGNTIYF.

The V and J genes are TRBV19 and TRBJ1-5, with no clear D. Germline loops: CDR1 LNHDA, CDR2 SQIVND (reference sequence). The CDR3 covers 14 residues. The CDR3 DNA reads as TGTGCTACAAACCAGGTCGTGGGCAATCAGCCCCAGCATTTT. Its protein product is CATNQVVGNQPQHF.

V usage is TRBV19 and J usage is TRBJ2-7, with no clear D. Germline assignment: CDR1 LNHDA and CDR2 SQIVND (reference sequence). The CDR3 runs to 11 residues. V lost 5 bases and J lost 5, with 7 bases in between. CDR3: CASSYYDEQYF. CDR3 nucleotides: TGTGCCAGTAGTTATTATGACGAGCAGTACTTC.

The chain uses TRBV7-2 and TRBJ1-6, with D uncertain. Trimming shortened V by 2 bases and J by 8 bases, and 10 bases separated the two germline ends. The CDR3 totals 14 residues. Germline-derived CDR1 and CDR2 are SGHTA and FQGNSA. The CDR3 region has the DNA TGTGCCAGCAGCTTATCAGGCCGATATTCACCCCTCCACTTT. Its translation is CASSLSGRYSPLHF.

CDR3 nucleotides: TGTGCCAGCAGCGTATCCGAGGTAAATTCACCCCTCCACTTT. Encoded protein: CASSVSEVNSPLHF. This rearrangement joins TRBV9 to TRBJ1-6, with no clear D. There are 14 residues in the CDR3. Trimming shortened V by 1 base and J by 7 bases, and 9 bases separated the two germline ends. Germline V gene sequence: CDR1 SGDLS, CDR2 YYNGEE. Together with reference TRBV9 and TRBJ1-6, the CDR3 gives the full variable domain: DSGVTQTPKHLITATGQRVTLRCSPRSGDLSVYWYQQSLDQGLQFLIQYYNGEERAKGNILERFSAQQFPDLHSELNLSSLELGDSALYFCASSVSEVNSPLHFGNGTRLTVT.

The chain links TRBV19 to TRBJ1-1; weak D call: TRBD1 (5 bases). With 4 bases removed from V and 1 base from J, the gap between germline ends came to 13 bases. The CDR3 is 15 amino acids. Germline V gene data show CDR1 as LNHDA and CDR2 as SQIVND (reference sequence). The CDR3 here is CASSTTRTKNTEAFF. In nucleotides, the CDR3 is TGTGCCAGTAGTACCACCAGGACAAAGAACACTGAAGCTTTCTTT.

This sequence joins TRBV4-3 and TRBJ2-2, with 8 bases identical to TRBD2. Germline CDR1 reads LGHNA; CDR2 reads YSLEER. CDR3 size: 16 residues. The J segment lost 6 bases and the V segment lost 0 bases, leaving 6 bases of the junction unmatched. CDR3: CASSQEAGVIAGELFF. Written as DNA, the CDR3 is TGCGCCAGCAGCCAAGAAGCGGGAGTTATCGCCGGGGAGCTGTTTTTT.

V usage is TRBV3-1 (or the pseudogene TRBV3-2) and J usage is TRBJ1-1, with a weak D call TRBD1 (5 bases). Germline CDR1 LGHDT, CDR2 YNNKEL (reference sequence). The CDR3 loop spans 14 amino acids. With 2 bases removed from V and 3 bases from J, the gap between germline ends came to 10 bases. The CDR3 is CASSQWGGDTEAFF. DNA for the CDR3: TGTGCCAGCAGCCAATGGGGAGGGGACACTGAAGCTTTCTTT.

The gene calls are TRBV28 and TRBJ1-1; D may be TRBD1 (6 bases). Per the germline V gene, CDR1 is MDHEN and CDR2 is SYDVKM. Trimming removed 3 bases at V and 11 bases at J, with 16 bases between. The CDR3 length is 13 residues. CDR3 sequence: CASSFPRAGVAFF. The CDR3 bases are TGTGCCAGCAGTTTCCCGAGGGCAGGGGTCGCTTTCTTT.

This chain uses TRBV3-1 (or the pseudogene TRBV3-2) with TRBJ2-7; 7 positions agree with TRBD1. Germline values: CDR1 LGHDT, CDR2 YNNKEL (reference sequence). The CDR3 is 15 amino acids. J was trimmed by 2 bases and V by 0 bases; bases with no gene match: 4. The CDR3 region has the DNA TGTGCCAGCAGCCAAGATTCACAGGGGCCCTACGAGCAGTACTTC. Encoded protein: CASSQDSQGPYEQYF.

The chain recombines TRBV28 with TRBJ1-6; 7 positions agree with TRBD1. From germline, CDR1 is MDHEN and CDR2 SYDVKM. CDR3 length: 15 residues. V trimming: 5 bases; J trimming: 7 bases; junction bases outside the gene matches: 8. The CDR3 protein is CASSSPGTANSPLHF. CDR3 sequence (DNA): TGTGCCAGCAGTAGTCCAGGGACAGCCAATTCACCCCTCCACTTT. The entire variable domain, with the rest obtained from reference TRBV28 and TRBJ1-6, is as follows: DVKVTQSSRYLVKRTGEKVFLECVQDMDHENMFWYRQDPGLGLRLIYFSYDVKMKEKGDIPEGYSVSREKKERFSLILESASTNQTSMYLCASSSPGTANSPLHFGNGTRLTVT.

The CDR3 nucleotides are TGCGCCAGCAGCCAAGAGAGGGCTAGCGAGCGAAGGAATGAGCAGTTCTTC. It encodes CASSQERASERRNEQFF. The rearrangement joins TRBV4-1 to TRBJ2-1; weak D call: TRBD2 (6 bases). CDR1 and CDR2 from the germline V gene are MGHRA and YSYEKL. The CDR3 extends over 17 amino acids. Trimming left V 0 bases short and J 7 bases short, with 19 bases between.

J is TRBJ2-5 and V is TRBV5-5, with D possibly matching TRBD1 (6 bases). CDR1 SGHKS and CDR2 YYEKEE come from the germline V gene (reference sequence). Trimming took off 0 bases at V and 4 bases at J, with 19 bases between the two ends. This CDR3 has 17 amino acids. This CDR3 is CASSLGNRVTGTETQYF. The CDR3 DNA reads TGTGCCAGCAGCTTGGGGAACAGGGTAACGGGCACAGAGACCCAGTACTTC.

This chain connects TRBV2 to TRBJ2-4, with 7 bases identical to TRBD2. Germline trimming cut 5 bases from V and 5 bases from J; bases unmatched to any gene: 6. The CDR3 extends over 14 amino acids. Germline CDR1 and CDR2: SNHLY and FYNNEI. The CDR3 sequence is CASSNKAGQNIQYF. The CDR3 region has the DNA TGTGCCAGCAGTAATAAAGCGGGGCAAAACATTCAGTACTTC.

The V gene is TRBV6-5, the J gene TRBJ1-1; tentative D call: TRBD1 (5 bases). Germline loops: CDR1 MNHEY, CDR2 SVGAGI. This CDR3 comprises 12 residues. The V end lost 2 bases, the J end lost 7 bases, and 8 bases lay between the germline ends. The CDR3 reads CASSYGGIEAFF. The CDR3 nucleotides read TGTGCCAGCAGTTACGGGGGGATTGAAGCTTTCTTT.

This chain links TRBV5-6 with TRBJ2-2; D perhaps matches TRBD2 (5 bases). Germline lookup yields CDR1 SGHDT and CDR2 YYEEEE. CDR3 length equals 16 residues. V gave up 2 bases and J gave up 0 bases, with 11 bases separating them. CDR3 in amino acids: CASSLGGFSNTGELFF. As DNA, the CDR3 is TGTGCCAGCAGCTTAGGAGGTTTTTCGAACACCGGGGAGCTGTTTTTT.

The chain uses TRBV7-2 and TRBJ2-3; D is perhaps TRBD2 (6 bases). The CDR3 is made up of 17 amino acids. V gave up 2 bases and J gave up 3 bases, with 18 bases separating them. Per germline, CDR1 SGHTA and CDR2 FQGNSA. The CDR3 is CASSLRTRGAKTDTQYF. In nucleotides, the CDR3 is TGTGCCAGCAGCTTAAGGACCCGCGGGGCGAAAACAGATACGCAGTATTTT.

The CDR3 bases are TGTGCCAGCAGCTCCGACAGGGTAAGAATACATAGCAATCAGCCCCAGCATTTT. It is translated as CASSSDRVRIHSNQPQHF. The rearrangement links TRBV7-9 to TRBJ1-5; 7 nucleotides match TRBD1. The V and J ends lost 4 bases and 0 bases, in that order; junction bases with no gene match: 12. The CDR3 has 18 amino acids. The germline V gene encodes CDR1 SEHNR and CDR2 FQNEAQ (reference sequence).

The rearrangement links TRBV23-1 to TRBJ2-3, with 14 positions matching TRBD2. TRBV23-1 is reported as an ORF; its role is uncertain. V lost 4 bases to trimming and J lost 5 bases; unmatched junction nucleotides: 23. The CDR3 is 22 residues long. CDR3 nucleotides: TGCGCCAGCAGTCCAATCGAAGGACTAGCGGGAGGCCATTTAAACGGTGGAGATACGCAGTATTTT. It encodes CASSPIEGLAGGHLNGGDTQYF.

V usage is TRBV5-1 and J usage is TRBJ1-4; 8 positions agree with TRBD1. The CDR3 consists of 15 residues. The germline CDR1 and CDR2 sequences are SGHRS and YFSETQ. J was trimmed by 7 bases and V by 4 bases; bases with no gene match: 9. CDR3 residues: CASSEQAGQGEKLFF. In DNA form, the CDR3 reads TGCGCCAGCAGCGAGCAGGCCGGACAGGGTGAAAAACTGTTTTTT.

The V and J genes are TRBV15 and TRBJ1-5, with TRBD1 as a possible D gene (6 bases). Germline V gene data show CDR1 as LNHNV and CDR2 as YYDKDF (reference sequence). CDR3 length: 16 residues. V was clipped by 6 bases and J by 1 base, with 16 bases between them. CDR3 residues: CATRPSQGLSNQPQHF. The CDR3 nucleotides read TGTGCCACCAGACCCTCCCAGGGGTTGAGCAATCAGCCCCAGCATTTT.

The genes are TRBV5-5 and TRBJ1-1; TRBD1 matches at 8 bases. CDR3 length: 15 residues. V was clipped by 0 bases and J by 4 bases; unmatched bases: 5. The germline V gene has CDR1 SGHKS and CDR2 YYEKEE (reference sequence). CDR3 DNA sequence: TGTGCCAGCAGCTTGGTGGGACAGGTCACCACTGAAGCTTTCTTT. This codes for CASSLVGQVTTEAFF.